The source of this T cell receptor beta chain is a study of beta chain features in type 1 diabetes. V was trimmed by 4 bases and J by 0 bases, leaving 9 bases between them. From germline, CDR1 is KGHSH and CDR2 LQKENI. CDR3 size: 14 residues. Sequencing targeted expressed TCRB transcripts, as all isolated RNA had been reverse transcribed. Sequencing used immunoSEQ multiplex PCR; TCRdb keeps in-frame clones, though not all of them. Altogether hundreds of thousands of clones are present, roughly 13% being singletons, with the ten largest covering about 0.02%. Concerning this clone: Its matching antigen is unknown.

Findings of the study overall: Shorter TCRB CDR3s, moderately but significantly so, marked every one of the four CD4+ subsets in Type 1 diabetes patients.

The rearrangement uses TRBV18 and TRBJ2-5, with D possibly matching TRBD2 (6 bases). This receptor was taken from a man between 18 and 29 years old with type 1 diabetes. The sequenced material came from naive CD4+ T cells from blood. The CDR3 sequence: CASSRGTDQETQYF. CDR3 DNA sequence: TGTGCCAGCTCACGCGGGACGGACCAAGAGACCCAGTACTTC.